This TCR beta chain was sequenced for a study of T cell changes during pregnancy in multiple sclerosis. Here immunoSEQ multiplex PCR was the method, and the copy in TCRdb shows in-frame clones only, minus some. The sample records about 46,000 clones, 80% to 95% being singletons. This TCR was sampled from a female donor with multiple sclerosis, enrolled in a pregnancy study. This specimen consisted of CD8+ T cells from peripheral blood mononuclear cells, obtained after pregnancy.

CDR3 in DNA: TGTGCCAGCAGCCAGCCACCCCAGGGCTCCTACAATGAGCAGTTCTTC. This sequence encodes CASSQPPQGSYNEQFF. This sequence joins TRBV4-2 and TRBJ2-1; the D gene is possibly TRBD1 (5 bases). The CDR3 has 16 residues. V was cut by 3 bases and J by 0 bases, with 12 bases left in between. Germline V gene sequence: CDR1 LGHNA, CDR2 YNFKEQ.